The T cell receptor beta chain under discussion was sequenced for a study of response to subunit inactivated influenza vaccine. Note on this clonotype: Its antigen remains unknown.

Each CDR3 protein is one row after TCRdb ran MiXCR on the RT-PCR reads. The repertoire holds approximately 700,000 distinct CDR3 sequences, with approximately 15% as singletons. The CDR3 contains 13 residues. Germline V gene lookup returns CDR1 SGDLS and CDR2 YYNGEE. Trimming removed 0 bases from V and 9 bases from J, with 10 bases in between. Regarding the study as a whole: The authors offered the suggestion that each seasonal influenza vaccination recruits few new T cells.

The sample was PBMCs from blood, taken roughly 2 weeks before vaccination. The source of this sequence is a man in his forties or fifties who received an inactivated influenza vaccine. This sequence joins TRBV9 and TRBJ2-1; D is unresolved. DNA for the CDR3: TGTGCCAGCAGCGTAGTCCCCTCGGGTGAGCAGTTCTTC. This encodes CASSVVPSGEQFF. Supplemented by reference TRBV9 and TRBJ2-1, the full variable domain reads DSGVTQTPKHLITATGQRVTLRCSPRSGDLSVYWYQQSLDQGLQFLIQYYNGEERAKGNILERFSAQQFPDLHSELNLSSLELGDSALYFCASSVVPSGEQFFGPGTRLTVL.